What follows are 8 T cell receptor beta chains derived from one specimen sequenced in a study of blood T cell repertoires in COVID-19 (TCRdb year 2020). The library relied on the immunoSEQ multiplex PCR assay. Not all clones reach the TCRdb copy of this immuneACCESS table, which keeps in-frame sequences only. Checked studies attribute under half of the gap to unresolved V genes and leave the rest unexplained. The sample contains under 200,000 clones, around 80% of them found a single time. The top ten constitute around 7% of the sample. The material sequenced was peripheral blood. The receptors here all came from a man between 65 and 79 years old with active or convalescent COVID-19.

This sequence joins TRBV6-2 or TRBV6-3 and TRBJ1-1, with TRBD1 identical over 10 bases. CDR3 length: 14 amino acids. V was pared by 4 bases and J by 5 bases, with 4 bases of the junction left unmatched. Looked up from germline, CDR1 is MNHEY and CDR2 is SVGEGT. The CDR3 here is CASSSGQGGTEAFF. DNA of the CDR3: TGTGCCAGCAGTTCCGGACAGGGGGGGACTGAAGCTTTCTTT.

The chain combines TRBV28 with TRBJ1-2, with TRBD1 matching 8 bases. The CDR3 spans 12 residues. With V trimmed by 6 bases and J by 5 bases, 2 bases remained unmatched. Germline lookup yields CDR1 MDHEN and CDR2 SYDVKM. CDR3 nucleotide sequence: TGTGCCAGCAGAGACAGGGGATATGGCTACACCTTC. Amino acid sequence: CASRDRGYGYTF.

The DNA of the CDR3 is TGCGCCAGCAGCCGAACAGGGGGAGGGGATCAGCCCCAGCATTTT. Protein product: CASSRTGGGDQPQHF. The chain links TRBV5-1 to TRBJ1-5, with 8 bases that match TRBD1. After removal of 4 bases from V and 5 bases from J, the junction contained 8 bases not matched to a gene. The germline CDR1 and CDR2 sequences are SGHRS and YFSETQ. This CDR3 has 15 amino acids.

The V call is TRBV11-2, the J call TRBJ2-3; 12 nucleotides match TRBD2. In germline, CDR1 is SGHAT, CDR2 FQNNGV. V gave up 2 bases and J gave up 6 bases; unmatched junction bases: 6. The CDR3 is made up of 16 amino acids. The CDR3 coding sequence is TGTGCCAGCAGCTTATTTGGAGGACTAGCGGGGGATACGCAGTATTTT. This encodes CASSLFGGLAGDTQYF.

The chain combines TRBV5-3 with TRBJ2-5, with 7 bases aligning to TRBD2. TRBV5-3 qualifies as an ORF whose function is uncertain. The CDR3 extends over 17 amino acids. After removal of 4 bases from V and 3 bases from J, the junction contained 15 bases not matched to a gene. CDR3 residues: CARSHLFEREAEETQYF. The DNA of the CDR3 is TGTGCCAGAAGCCACCTCTTTGAACGGGAGGCTGAAGAGACCCAGTACTTC.

The chain has TRBV2 and TRBJ2-6; D call uncertain. V dropped 3 bases and J dropped 0 bases, with 6 bases sitting between them. There are 15 residues in the CDR3. From germline, CDR1 is SNHLY and CDR2 FYNNEI. The CDR3 loop is CASSERGSGANVLTF. CDR3 in DNA: TGTGCCAGCAGTGAGAGAGGCTCTGGGGCCAACGTCCTGACTTTC.

V gene TRBV5-1 combines with J gene TRBJ2-1, with TRBD1 as a possible D gene (6 bases). Trimming removed 0 bases at V and 5 bases at J, with 15 bases between. The germline V gene encodes CDR1 SGHRS and CDR2 YFSETQ. The CDR3 spans 16 residues. The CDR3 is CASSLGQGYGDNEQFF. The CDR3 DNA follows: TGCGCCAGCAGCTTGGGGCAGGGGTACGGGGACAATGAGCAGTTCTTC.

The chain couples TRBV19 to TRBJ2-6; D unclear. V was shortened by 9 bases and J by 1 base, with 10 bases between the two germline ends. This CDR3 spans 14 amino acids. Per germline, CDR1 LNHDA and CDR2 SQIVND (reference sequence). The CDR3 reads CASCPISGANVLTF. CDR3 sequence (DNA): TGTGCCAGCTGCCCTATTTCTGGGGCCAACGTCCTGACTTTC.